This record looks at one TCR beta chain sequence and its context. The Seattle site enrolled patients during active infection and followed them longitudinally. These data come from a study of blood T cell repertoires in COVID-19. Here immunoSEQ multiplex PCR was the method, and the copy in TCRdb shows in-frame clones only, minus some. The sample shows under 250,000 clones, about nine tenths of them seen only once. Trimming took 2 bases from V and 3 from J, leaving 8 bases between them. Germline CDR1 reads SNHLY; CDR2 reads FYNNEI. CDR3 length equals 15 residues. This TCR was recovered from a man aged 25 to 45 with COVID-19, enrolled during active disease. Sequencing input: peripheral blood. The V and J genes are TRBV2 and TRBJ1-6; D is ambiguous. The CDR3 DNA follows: TGTGCCAGCAGTGAAACAGACCGCTATAATTCACCCCTCCACTTT. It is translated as CASSETDRYNSPLHF.